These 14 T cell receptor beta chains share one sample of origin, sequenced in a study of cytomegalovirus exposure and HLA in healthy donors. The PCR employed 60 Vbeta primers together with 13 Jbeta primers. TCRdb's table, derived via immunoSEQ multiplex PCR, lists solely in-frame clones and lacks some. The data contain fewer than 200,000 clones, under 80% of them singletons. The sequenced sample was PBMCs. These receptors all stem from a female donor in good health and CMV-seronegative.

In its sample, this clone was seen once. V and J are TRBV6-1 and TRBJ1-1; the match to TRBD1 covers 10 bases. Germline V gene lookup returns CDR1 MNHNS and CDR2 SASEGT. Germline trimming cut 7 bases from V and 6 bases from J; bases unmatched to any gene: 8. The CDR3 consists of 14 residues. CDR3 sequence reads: CASTRDRGLSEAFF. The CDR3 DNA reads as TGTGCCAGCACAAGGGACAGGGGTTTGTCTGAAGCTTTCTTT.

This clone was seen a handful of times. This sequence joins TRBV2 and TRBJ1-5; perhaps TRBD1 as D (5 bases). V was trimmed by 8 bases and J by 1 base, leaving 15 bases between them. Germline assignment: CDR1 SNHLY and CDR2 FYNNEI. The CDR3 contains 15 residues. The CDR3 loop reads CASSWGQGSNQPQHF. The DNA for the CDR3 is TGTGCCAGCTCGTGGGGCCAGGGAAGCAATCAGCCCCAGCATTTT.

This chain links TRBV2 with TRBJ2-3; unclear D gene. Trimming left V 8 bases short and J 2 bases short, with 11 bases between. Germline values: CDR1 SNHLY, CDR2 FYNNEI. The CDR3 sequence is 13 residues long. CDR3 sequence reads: CASVRHYTDTQYF. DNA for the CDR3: TGTGCCAGCGTCCGGCACTACACAGATACGCAGTATTTT.

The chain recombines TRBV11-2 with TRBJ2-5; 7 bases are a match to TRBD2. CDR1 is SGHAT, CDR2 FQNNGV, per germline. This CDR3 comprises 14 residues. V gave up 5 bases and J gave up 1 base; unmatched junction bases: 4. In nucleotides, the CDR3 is TGTGCCAGCAGCCCTAGCGGACCCCAAGAGACCCAGTACTTC. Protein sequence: CASSPSGPQETQYF.

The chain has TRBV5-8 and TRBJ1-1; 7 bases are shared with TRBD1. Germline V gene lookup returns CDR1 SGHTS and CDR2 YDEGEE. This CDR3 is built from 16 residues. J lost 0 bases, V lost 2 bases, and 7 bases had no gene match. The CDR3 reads CASSFAGTAMNTEAFF. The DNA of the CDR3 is TGTGCCAGCAGCTTCGCTGGGACAGCCATGAACACTGAAGCTTTCTTT.

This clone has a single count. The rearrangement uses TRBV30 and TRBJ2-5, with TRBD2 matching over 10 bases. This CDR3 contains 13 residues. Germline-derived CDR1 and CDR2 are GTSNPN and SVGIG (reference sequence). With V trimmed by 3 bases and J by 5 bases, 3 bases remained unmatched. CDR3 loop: CAWRLAGVETQYF. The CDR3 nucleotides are TGTGCCTGGAGGCTAGCGGGAGTGGAGACCCAGTACTTC.

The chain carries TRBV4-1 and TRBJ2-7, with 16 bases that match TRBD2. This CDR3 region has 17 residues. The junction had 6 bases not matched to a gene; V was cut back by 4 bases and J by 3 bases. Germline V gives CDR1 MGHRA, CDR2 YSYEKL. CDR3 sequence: CASSPVGLAGGNYEQYF. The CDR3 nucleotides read TGCGCCAGCAGCCCCGTGGGACTAGCGGGGGGGAACTACGAGCAGTACTTC.

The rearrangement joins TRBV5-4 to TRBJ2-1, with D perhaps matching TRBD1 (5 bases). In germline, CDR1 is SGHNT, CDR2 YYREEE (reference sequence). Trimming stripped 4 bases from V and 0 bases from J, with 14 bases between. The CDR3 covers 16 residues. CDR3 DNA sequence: TGTGCCAGCAGCCTGCGACAGCTGAGCTCCTACAATGAGCAGTTCTTC. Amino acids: CASSLRQLSSYNEQFF.

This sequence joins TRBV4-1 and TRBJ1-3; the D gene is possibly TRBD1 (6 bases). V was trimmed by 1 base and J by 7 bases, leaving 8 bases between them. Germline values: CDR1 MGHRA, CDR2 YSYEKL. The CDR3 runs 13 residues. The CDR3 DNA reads TGCGCCAGCAGCCAAGCTAGGGGGAACACCATATATTTT. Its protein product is CASSQARGNTIYF.

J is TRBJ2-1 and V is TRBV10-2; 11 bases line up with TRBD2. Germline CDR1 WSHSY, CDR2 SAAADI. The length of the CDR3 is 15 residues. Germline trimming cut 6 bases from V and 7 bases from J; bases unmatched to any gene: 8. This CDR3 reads CASRIAGGLGNEQFF. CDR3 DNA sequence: TGCGCCAGCAGAATAGCGGGGGGGTTGGGGAATGAGCAGTTCTTC.

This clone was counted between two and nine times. CDR3 sequence (DNA): TGCGCCAGCCTCGGGACAGGGGGATCAGATACGCAGTATTTT. Residues: CASLGTGGSDTQYF. The chain recombines TRBV5-1 with TRBJ2-3, with 11 positions matching TRBD1. V was pared by 7 bases and J by 4 bases, with 5 bases of the junction left unmatched. This CDR3 contains 14 residues. Germline V gene lookup returns CDR1 SGHRS and CDR2 YFSETQ.

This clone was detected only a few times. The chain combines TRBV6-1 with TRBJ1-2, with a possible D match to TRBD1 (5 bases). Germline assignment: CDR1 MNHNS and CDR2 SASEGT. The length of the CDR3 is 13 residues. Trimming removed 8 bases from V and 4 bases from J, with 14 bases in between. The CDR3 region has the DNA TGTGCCAGCGGCCCGCGGGGGGGCTATGGCTACACCTTC. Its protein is CASGPRGGYGYTF.

CDR3 sequence: CASSLQDLRAFF. Written as DNA, the CDR3 is TGTGCCAGCAGCTTACAGGACTTGAGGGCTTTCTTT. This chain joins TRBV7-2 and TRBJ1-1; D not certain. Germline CDR1 and CDR2: SGHTA and FQGNSA. This CDR3 region has 12 residues. V was shortened by 2 bases and J by 11 bases, with 12 bases between the two germline ends.

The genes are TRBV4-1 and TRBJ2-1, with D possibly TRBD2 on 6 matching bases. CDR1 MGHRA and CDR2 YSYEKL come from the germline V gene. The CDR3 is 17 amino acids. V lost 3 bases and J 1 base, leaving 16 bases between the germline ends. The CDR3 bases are TGCGCCAGCAGCCAGGGAACGGAGGGCCCGTCCTACAATGAGCAGTTCTTC. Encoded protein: CASSQGTEGPSYNEQFF.